The sequence of this T cell receptor (beta chain) was determined in a study of blood T cell repertoires in COVID-19. The data were produced by immunoSEQ multiplex PCR, yet TCRdb's version contains in-frame clones alone and is incomplete. The sample shows about 440,000 clones, more than 70% of them seen only once. CDR3 length: 14 amino acids. J gave up 1 base and V 4 bases, and 3 bases lay outside the gene matches. Germline V lookup: CDR1 MNHNY, CDR2 SVGAGI (reference sequence). The receptor was isolated from a woman in her fifties or sixties with COVID-19, enrolled during active disease. The rearrangement joins TRBV6-6 to TRBJ1-1, with 7 bases that match TRBD1. The sequenced material came from peripheral blood. The CDR3 nucleotides are TGTGCCAGCAGTTCGGGACAGACGAACACTGAAGCTTTCTTT. Translation gives CASSSGQTNTEAFF.